One sample yielded the 18 T cell receptor beta chains listed below, sequenced in a study of T cells after yellow fever vaccination. Via MiXCR, TCRdb re-called the 5' RACE reads, giving one row per CDR3 protein. This table has approximately 160,000 distinct CDR3 sequences, approximately 9.7% appearing once. The sequenced sample was CD8+ T cells sorted from PBMCs, obtained 45 days after the yellow fever booster vaccination. These receptors originate from a man younger than 35 who received the YFV17D yellow fever vaccine.

The genes are TRBV7-9 and TRBJ2-3; 11 nucleotides agree with TRBD2. Looked up from germline, CDR1 is SEHNR and CDR2 is FQNEAQ (reference sequence). V was pared by 5 bases and J by 4 bases, with 5 bases of the junction left unmatched. The CDR3 runs 15 residues. The CDR3 DNA is TGTGCCAGCAGCGATACTAGCGGGGGTTCAGATACGCAGTATTTT. Amino acids: CASSDTSGGSDTQYF.

This clonotype has at least ten counts. The rearrangement joins TRBV10-3 to TRBJ1-1; 7 bases are shared with TRBD1. Germline trimming cut 3 bases from V and 5 bases from J; bases unmatched to any gene: 12. The germline CDR1 and CDR2 sequences are ENHRY and SYGVKD. The CDR3 loop spans 16 amino acids. The CDR3 here is CAISEGRQGDDTEAFF. The DNA for the CDR3 is TGTGCCATCAGTGAAGGTCGACAGGGCGATGATACTGAAGCTTTCTTT.

The genes are TRBV20-1 and TRBJ1-6, with D tentatively TRBD1 (5 bases). CDR3 length equals 17 residues. CDR1 and CDR2 (germline): DFQATT, SNEGSKA (reference sequence). Between the trimmed V and J ends, which lost 1 base and 0 bases, there was a span of 13 bases. CDR3 in DNA: TGCAGTGCTAGAGCCGAGACAGAAAGCTCCTATAATTCACCCCTCCACTTT. Translated, it gives CSARAETESSYNSPLHF.

Only a few counts were recorded for this clonotype. The genes are TRBV6-5 and TRBJ2-7; D ambiguous. Germline CDR1 is MNHEY and CDR2 is SVGAGI. The CDR3 consists of 13 residues. V was clipped by 6 bases and J by 2 bases, with 11 bases between them. For the CDR3, the DNA is TGTGCCAGCAGCCCCGCCCGGGCCTACGAGCAGTACGTC. It yields the protein CASSPARAYEQYV.

This chain connects TRBV7-8 to TRBJ1-2; D is undetermined. Germline lookup yields CDR1 SGHVS and CDR2 FQNEAQ. The CDR3 runs to 16 residues. The V end lost 5 bases, the J end lost 2 bases, and 18 bases lay between the germline ends. The CDR3 sequence: CASSPAGQQSNYGYTF. The CDR3, as DNA: TGTGCCAGCAGCCCAGCAGGCCAGCAATCAAACTATGGCTACACCTTC. The variable domain in full, completed from reference TRBV7-8 and TRBJ1-2, reads GAGVSQSPRYKVAKRGQDVALRCDPISGHVSLFWYQQALGQGPEFLTYFQNEAQLDKSGLPSDRFFAERPEGSVSTLKIQRTQQEDSAVYLCASSPAGQQSNYGYTFGSGTRLTVV.

There are many counts of this clonotype. This CDR3 is CASSQVDRENSPLHF. As DNA, the CDR3 is TGCGCCAGCAGCCAGGTCGACAGGGAAAATTCACCCCTCCACTTT. V and J are TRBV4-1 and TRBJ1-6, with 7 bases that match TRBD1. Germline lookup yields CDR1 MGHRA and CDR2 YSYEKL. CDR3 length equals 15 residues. J gave up 7 bases and V 3 bases, and 6 bases lay outside the gene matches.

The sample holds many counts of this clonotype. The V and J genes are TRBV4-1 and TRBJ2-7, with 10 positions matching TRBD2. Germline V CDR1 and CDR2: MGHRA, YSYEKL. Unmatched junction bases numbered 6, after V lost 5 bases and J lost 2 bases. The CDR3 length is 15 residues. In DNA, the CDR3 is TGCGCCAGCAGCGAGCGGGGGGGCCCCGCCTACGAGCAGTACGTC. Translation: CASSERGGPAYEQYV.

This clonotype appeared many times. The chain combines TRBV11-2 with TRBJ2-1; 9 nucleotides line up with TRBD1. The junction had 11 bases not matched to a gene; V was cut back by 5 bases and J by 6 bases. This CDR3 has 16 amino acids. Germline CDR1 and CDR2: SGHAT and FQNNGV. The chain's CDR3 is CASSPGPGTGLNEQFF. DNA for the CDR3: TGTGCCAGCAGCCCAGGCCCCGGGACAGGGCTCAATGAGCAGTTCTTC.

V is TRBV12-3 or TRBV12-4 and J is TRBJ2-1; the D gene is possibly TRBD1 (5 bases). The CDR3 sequence is 17 residues long. V was pared by 7 bases and J by 0 bases, with 19 bases between. The CDR3 sequence is CASNHMGPSSSYNEQFF. The DNA of the CDR3 is TGTGCCAGCAACCATATGGGGCCTTCAAGCTCCTACAATGAGCAGTTCTTC.

This clonotype appeared many times. V usage is TRBV12-3 or TRBV12-4 and J usage is TRBJ1-1; D gene uncertain. There are 13 residues in the CDR3. Trimming left V 6 bases short and J 2 bases short, with 10 bases between. CDR3 region: CASSNTRNTEAFF. The CDR3 nucleotides read TGTGCCAGCAGCAATACAAGAAACACTGAAGCTTTCTTT.

The rearrangement uses TRBV6-6 and TRBJ2-3; D not resolved. Germline V gives CDR1 MNHNY, CDR2 SVGAGI (reference sequence). V lost 8 bases to trimming and J lost 2 bases, with 5 bases between them. The CDR3 is 11 residues long. Here the CDR3 reads CASEITDTQYF. The CDR3 nucleotides are TGTGCCAGCGAAATCACAGATACGCAGTATTTT.

This clonotype was counted a few times. This sequence joins TRBV9 and TRBJ2-2; 7 bases agree with TRBD1. From germline, CDR1 is SGDLS and CDR2 YYNGEE. The CDR3 length is 15 residues. Trimming at V came to 4 bases and at J to 4 bases, leaving 7 bases not matched to a gene. DNA for the CDR3: TGTGCCAGCAGCTTTACAGGGGCGGGCACCGGGGAGCTGTTTTTT. Translated, it gives CASSFTGAGTGELFF.

This clonotype was seen only a few times. V and J are TRBV4-1 and TRBJ1-1; TRBD1 might be the D (5 bases). The CDR3 runs 15 residues. V was clipped by 3 bases and J by 7 bases, with 18 bases between them. Per the germline V gene, CDR1 is MGHRA and CDR2 is YSYEKL. This chain's CDR3 is CASSQTPKGMDEAFF. The CDR3 DNA reads as TGCGCCAGCAGCCAGACCCCCAAGGGGATGGATGAAGCTTTCTTT.

The gene calls are TRBV7-9 and TRBJ1-1; no clear D gene. V was clipped by 5 bases and J by 4 bases, with 11 bases between them. The CDR3 totals 13 residues. Germline loops: CDR1 SEHNR, CDR2 FQNEAQ (reference sequence). CDR3 bases: TGTGCCAGCAGCAAATCCCGCGGCACTGAAGCTTTCTTT. Translating it yields CASSKSRGTEAFF.

The chain has TRBV7-8 and TRBJ2-5; weak D call: TRBD1 (5 bases). The CDR3 is 14 residues long. V was trimmed by 5 bases and J by 5 bases, leaving 15 bases between them. Germline V gene lookup returns CDR1 SGHVS and CDR2 FQNEAQ. CDR3 in amino acids: CASSLGVGRETQYF. Here the CDR3 DNA reads TGTGCCAGCAGCCTAGGGGTGGGCCGCGAGACCCAGTACTTC.

J is TRBJ2-1 and V is TRBV6-2 or TRBV6-3, with 14 positions matching TRBD2. The germline V gene encodes CDR1 MNHEY and CDR2 SVGEGT. CDR3 size: 15 residues. V lost 9 bases, J lost 7 bases, and 8 bases stayed unmatched. The CDR3 sequence is CASGLAGGNRNEQFF. The CDR3 nucleotides are TGTGCCAGTGGACTAGCGGGGGGAAATAGGAATGAGCAGTTCTTC.

This clonotype came up many times. CDR3: CASSLDNRRSNYGYTF. For the CDR3, the DNA is TGTGCCAGCAGCTTAGATAACAGGCGATCTAACTATGGCTACACCTTC. The V call is TRBV7-2, the J call TRBJ1-2; tentatively, D is TRBD1 (5 bases). Trimming shortened V by 1 base and J by 0 bases, and 12 bases separated the two germline ends. Germline V gene lookup returns CDR1 SGHTA and CDR2 FQGNSA. The CDR3 loop spans 16 amino acids.

This clonotype was counted many times. The chain uses TRBV4-1 and TRBJ2-1, with D maybe TRBD2 (5 bases). The ends were cut back, 0 bases at V and 7 bases at J, with 19 bases in the middle. The CDR3 runs to 17 residues. CDR1 is MGHRA and CDR2 is YSYEKL in the germline V gene. The CDR3 DNA reads TGCGCCAGCAGCCAAGATGAGGGAAGCACCCCTGGGAATGAGCAGTTCTTC. Amino acids: CASSQDEGSTPGNEQFF.